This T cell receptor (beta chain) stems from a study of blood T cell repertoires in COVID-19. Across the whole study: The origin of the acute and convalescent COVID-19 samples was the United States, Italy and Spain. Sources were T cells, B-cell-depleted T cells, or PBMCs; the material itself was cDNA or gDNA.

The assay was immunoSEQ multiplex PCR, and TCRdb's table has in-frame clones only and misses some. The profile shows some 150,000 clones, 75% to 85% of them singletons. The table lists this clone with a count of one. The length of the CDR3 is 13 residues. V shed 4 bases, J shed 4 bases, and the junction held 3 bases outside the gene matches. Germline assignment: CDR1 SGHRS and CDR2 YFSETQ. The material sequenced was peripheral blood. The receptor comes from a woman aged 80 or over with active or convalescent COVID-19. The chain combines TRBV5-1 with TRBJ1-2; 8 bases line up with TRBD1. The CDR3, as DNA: TGCGCCAGCAGCCCGGGGACAGGCTATGGCTACACCTTC. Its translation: CASSPGTGYGYTF.